This T cell receptor (beta chain) is drawn from a study of cytomegalovirus exposure and HLA in healthy donors. Across the whole study: Ancestry clustering placed about four fifths of a few hundred genotyped donors in the Caucasian-associated cluster. Findings and caveats of the study: According to a later analysis, donors in an Asian-associated ancestry cluster reportedly had fewer N-insertions than the roughly 670-donor mean. A missense variant in DCLRE1C was later tied to TCR beta V- and J-gene trimming. Among immune exposure information, only CMV serostatus was available.

PCR was performed using 60 Vbeta and 13 Jbeta primers. Method: immunoSEQ multiplex PCR; TCRdb's copy keeps in-frame clones and lacks some. The sample has approximately 280,000 clones, 80% to 90% seen once. Notes on this clone: The antigen is unknown.

Germline CDR1 and CDR2: MDHEN and SYDVKM. The CDR3 is 16 amino acids. V shed 5 bases and J 9 bases; nucleotides not matched to a gene: 13. Sequencing was performed on PBMCs. This sequence joins TRBV28 and TRBJ2-7, with 13 bases identical to TRBD2. The TCR originated in a man in his forties in good health and CMV-seropositive. The CDR3 DNA sequence: TGTGCCAGCAGTGGGGGGACTAGCGGGGCTCGACGGGGGCAGTACTTC. Protein product: CASSGGTSGARRGQYF. Variable domain in full (rest from reference TRBV28 and TRBJ2-7): DVKVTQSSRYLVKRTGEKVFLECVQDMDHENMFWYRQDPGLGLRLIYFSYDVKMKEKGDIPEGYSVSREKKERFSLILESASTNQTSMYLCASSGGTSGARRGQYFGPGTRLTVT.